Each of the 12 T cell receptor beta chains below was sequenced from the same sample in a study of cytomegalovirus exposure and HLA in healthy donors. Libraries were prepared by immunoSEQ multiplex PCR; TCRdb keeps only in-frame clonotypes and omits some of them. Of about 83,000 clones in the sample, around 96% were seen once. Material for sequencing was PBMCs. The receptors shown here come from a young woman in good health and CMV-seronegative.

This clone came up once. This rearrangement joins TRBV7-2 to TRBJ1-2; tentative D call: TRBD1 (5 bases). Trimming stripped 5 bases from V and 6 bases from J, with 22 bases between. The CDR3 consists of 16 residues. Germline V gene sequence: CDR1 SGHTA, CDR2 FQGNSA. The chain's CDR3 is CASSAKVSRVGHGYTF. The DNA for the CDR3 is TGTGCCAGCAGCGCGAAAGTGAGCAGGGTGGGCCATGGCTACACCTTC. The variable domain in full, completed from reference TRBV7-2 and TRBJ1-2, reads GAGVSQSPSNKVTEKGKDVELRCDPISGHTALYWYRQSLGQGLEFLIYFQGNSAPDKSGLPSDRFSAERTGGSVSTLTIQRTQQEDSAVYLCASSAKVSRVGHGYTFGSGTRLTVV.

This CDR3 reads CATDAGAGGLKEQFF. DNA of the CDR3: TGTGCCACCGACGCGGGCGCGGGAGGATTGAAGGAGCAGTTCTTC. The V and J genes are TRBV6-1 and TRBJ2-1; 8 bases fit TRBD2. Germline V gene lookup returns CDR1 MNHNS and CDR2 SASEGT. J gave up 10 bases and V 10 bases, and 18 bases lay outside the gene matches. The CDR3 is made up of 15 amino acids.

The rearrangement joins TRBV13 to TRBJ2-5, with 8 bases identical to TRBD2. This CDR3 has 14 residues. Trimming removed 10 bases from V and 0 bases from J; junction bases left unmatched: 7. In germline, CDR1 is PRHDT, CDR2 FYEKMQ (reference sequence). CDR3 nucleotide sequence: TGTGCCACCCTTAGCGGGAATAACCAAGAGACCCAGTACTTC. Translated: CATLSGNNQETQYF.

The CDR3 protein is CASSLGLAGVYNEQFF. In DNA form, the CDR3 reads TGCGCCAGCAGCTTGGGACTAGCGGGAGTCTACAATGAGCAGTTCTTC. The chain employs TRBV5-1 and TRBJ2-1; 12 bases are a match to TRBD2. The length of the CDR3 is 16 residues. The junction had 1 base not matched to a gene; V was cut back by 0 bases and J by 3 bases. The V gene's germline CDR1 is SGHRS and CDR2 YFSETQ.

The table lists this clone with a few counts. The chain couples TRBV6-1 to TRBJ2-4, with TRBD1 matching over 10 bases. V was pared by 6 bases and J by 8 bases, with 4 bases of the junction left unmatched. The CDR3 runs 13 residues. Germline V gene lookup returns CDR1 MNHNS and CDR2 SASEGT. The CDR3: CASREDRGYIQYF. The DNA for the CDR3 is TGTGCCAGCAGGGAGGACAGGGGGTACATTCAGTACTTC.

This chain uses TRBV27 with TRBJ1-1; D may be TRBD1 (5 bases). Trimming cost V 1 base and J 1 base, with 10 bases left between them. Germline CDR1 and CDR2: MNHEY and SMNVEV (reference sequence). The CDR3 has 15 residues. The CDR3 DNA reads TGTGCCAGCAGTTTATTGACAGCGGGGAACACTGAAGCTTTCTTT. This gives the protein CASSLLTAGNTEAFF.

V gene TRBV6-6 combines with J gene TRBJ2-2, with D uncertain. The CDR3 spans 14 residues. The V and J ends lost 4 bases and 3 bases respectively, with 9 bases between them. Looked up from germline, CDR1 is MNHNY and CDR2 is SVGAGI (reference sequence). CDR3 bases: TGTGCCAGCAGTTTTCGGGTCCACACCGGGGAGCTGTTTTTT. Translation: CASSFRVHTGELFF.

As DNA, the CDR3 is TGTGCCAGTACCCCCGGAGCTAGCGGACAAGATGAGCAGTTCTTC. This gives the protein CASTPGASGQDEQFF. V gene TRBV19 combines with J gene TRBJ2-1; 7 bases map to TRBD2. The CDR3 totals 15 residues. CDR1 and CDR2 from the germline V gene are LNHDA and SQIVND (reference sequence). J lost 8 bases, V lost 7 bases, and 14 bases had no gene match.

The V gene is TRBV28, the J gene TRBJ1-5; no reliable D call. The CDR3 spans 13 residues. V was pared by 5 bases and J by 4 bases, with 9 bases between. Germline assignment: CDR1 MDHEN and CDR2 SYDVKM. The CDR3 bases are TGTGCCAGCAGTGCAGGAATAAATCAGCCCCAGCATTTT. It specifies CASSAGINQPQHF. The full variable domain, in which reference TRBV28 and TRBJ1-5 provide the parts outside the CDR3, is DVKVTQSSRYLVKRTGEKVFLECVQDMDHENMFWYRQDPGLGLRLIYFSYDVKMKEKGDIPEGYSVSREKKERFSLILESASTNQTSMYLCASSAGINQPQHFGDGTRLSIL.

The CDR3 loop reads CASSSSENIQYF. CDR3 in DNA: TGTGCCAGCAGCTCCTCGGAAAACATTCAGTACTTC. The chain is built from TRBV28 and TRBJ2-4; no firm D call. From germline, CDR1 is MDHEN and CDR2 SYDVKM. Deletions cut 6 bases from V and 5 bases from J, with 8 bases between. The CDR3 totals 12 residues.

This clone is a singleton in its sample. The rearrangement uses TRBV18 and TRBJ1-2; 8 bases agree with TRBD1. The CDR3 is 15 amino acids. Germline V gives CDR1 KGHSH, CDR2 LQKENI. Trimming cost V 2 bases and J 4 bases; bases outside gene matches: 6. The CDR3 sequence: CASSPSGQGGYGYTF. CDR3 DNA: TGTGCCAGCTCACCAAGCGGACAGGGAGGCTATGGCTACACCTTC.

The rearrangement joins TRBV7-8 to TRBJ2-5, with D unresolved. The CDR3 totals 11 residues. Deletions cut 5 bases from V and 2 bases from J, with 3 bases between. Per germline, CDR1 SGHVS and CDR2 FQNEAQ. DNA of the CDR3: TGTGCCAGCAGCCCACAAGAGACCCAGTACTTC. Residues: CASSPQETQYF.